This entry describes one TCR beta chain. This record comes from a study of blood T cell repertoires in COVID-19. Study-wide context: T cells, B-cell-depleted T cells, or PBMCs supplied cDNA or gDNA.

Authors' processing steps: Amplified reference gene primers provided the basis for estimating nucleated cell counts. Some clones are missing from TCRdb's copy, which holds only in-frame ones; the method was immunoSEQ multiplex PCR. That table is the source of V, J and clone size, and D and trimming were worked out from the DNA. The table shows about 250,000 clones, with 80% to 90% occurring only once. Looked up from germline, CDR1 is MDHEN and CDR2 is SYDVKM. The CDR3 consists of 12 residues. V lost 3 bases to trimming and J lost 6 bases, with 6 bases between them. All enrollees were roughly 18 to 89 years old and from some 24 US areas. Cohorts were assigned according to the clinical history that participants reported.

V usage is TRBV28 and J usage is TRBJ2-1; D remains ambiguous. The sequenced sample was PBMCs or T cells enriched from blood (not recorded which). This TCR was sampled from a woman under 30 who had recovered from COVID-19. The CDR3 sequence: CASSLTLNEQFF. CDR3 in DNA: TGTGCCAGCAGTTTGACACTCAATGAGCAGTTCTTC.